Following are 15 T cell receptor beta chains from one sample sequenced in a study of blood T cell repertoires in COVID-19. The method was immunoSEQ multiplex PCR; TCRdb's version includes in-frame clones alone and lacks a portion of them. The sample carries 170,000 or so clones, approximately 88% recorded once. Sequences were obtained from PBMCs or T cells enriched from blood (not recorded which). The source of these receptors is a woman under 30 who had recovered from COVID-19.

The gene calls are TRBV6-5 and TRBJ1-4; TRBD1 aligns across 7 bases. J was trimmed by 5 bases and V by 6 bases; bases with no gene match: 0. The CDR3 spans 12 residues. Germline-derived CDR1 and CDR2 are MNHEY and SVGAGI. CDR3 bases: TGTGCCAGCAGCAGGGGGAATGAAAAACTGTTTTTT. It codes for CASSRGNEKLFF.

This chain connects TRBV15 to TRBJ2-3, with 10 nucleotides matching TRBD1. Germline V gene data show CDR1 as LNHNV and CDR2 as YYDKDF (reference sequence). The CDR3 is 15 residues long. V was pared by 5 bases and J by 4 bases, with 6 bases of the junction left unmatched. In DNA, the CDR3 is TGTGCCACCAGCTGGGGGGGGACAGGGGCAGATACGCAGTATTTT. Translated: CATSWGGTGADTQYF.

The chain combines TRBV29-1 with TRBJ2-5, with D tentatively TRBD1 (6 bases). The V gene's germline CDR1 is SQVTM and CDR2 ANQGSEA. V lost 8 bases, J lost 5 bases, and 15 bases lay in between. This CDR3 is built from 12 residues. The CDR3 DNA follows: TGCAGCCTAAGAGAGGGGGTCGAGACCCAGTACTTC. Amino acid sequence: CSLREGVETQYF.

This chain uses TRBV7-8 with TRBJ1-2; 7 positions agree with TRBD1. Unmatched junction bases numbered 5, after V lost 5 bases and J lost 8 bases. There are 12 residues in the CDR3. The germline V gene encodes CDR1 SGHVS and CDR2 FQNEAQ. Here the CDR3 reads CASSPQGRGYTF. CDR3 bases: TGTGCCAGCAGCCCACAGGGGAGGGGCTACACCTTC.

J is TRBJ2-1 and V is TRBV19; 8 positions match TRBD1. The ends lost 4 bases at V and 9 bases at J; junction bases unmatched: 5. Germline assignment: CDR1 LNHDA and CDR2 SQIVND (reference sequence). The CDR3 totals 13 residues. CDR3 DNA: TGTGCCAGTAGTAGCCCCGACAGGGGTGAGCAGTTCTTC. Its translation: CASSSPDRGEQFF. The full variable domain, with the rest looked up from reference TRBV19 and TRBJ2-1, is DGGITQSPKYLFRKEGQNVTLSCEQNLNHDAMYWYRQDPGQGLRLIYYSQIVNDFQKGDIAEGYSVSREKKESFPLTVTSAQKNPTAFYLCASSSPDRGEQFFGPGTRLTVL.

This clone was detected once. This chain joins TRBV4-1 and TRBJ2-3, with no clear D. Trimming took 1 base from V and 5 from J, leaving 16 bases between them. The CDR3 sequence is 16 residues long. Germline CDR1 reads MGHRA; CDR2 reads YSYEKL. CDR3 region: CASSQGSLPLLDTQYF. The CDR3 bases are TGCGCCAGCAGCCAAGGAAGCCTTCCTCTTTTAGATACGCAGTATTTT.

This clone was detected a few times. This chain links TRBV6-4 with TRBJ2-2; D not resolved. This CDR3 spans 15 amino acids. Germline CDR1 reads MRHNA; CDR2 reads SNTAGT. V was trimmed by 0 bases and J by 6 bases, leaving 11 bases between them. CDR3 sequence: CASSDSSSGSGELFF. CDR3 nucleotide sequence: TGTGCCAGCAGTGACTCTTCCAGTGGTTCCGGGGAGCTGTTTTTT.

The chain carries TRBV6-5 and TRBJ2-3; 7 bases map to TRBD2. Per the germline V gene, CDR1 is MNHEY and CDR2 is SVGAGI. This CDR3 contains 15 residues. V was pared by 6 bases and J by 0 bases, with 6 bases of the junction left unmatched. CDR3 nucleotide sequence: TGTGCCAGCAGAGAGAGCGGGGCCAGCACAGATACGCAGTATTTT. Translating gives CASRESGASTDTQYF.

This sequence joins TRBV14 and TRBJ1-2, with TRBD1 matching over 9 bases. This CDR3 is built from 14 residues. Trimming took 5 bases from V and 3 from J; bases not matched to a gene: 4. Germline V gene data show CDR1 as SGHDN and CDR2 as FVKESK. The chain's CDR3 is CASSVQGADYGYTF. CDR3 DNA: TGTGCCAGCAGCGTACAGGGGGCCGACTATGGCTACACCTTC.

This clone showed up just once. This CDR3 is CASSLAEPNTGELFF. The CDR3 DNA sequence: TGTGCCAGCTCCTTAGCGGAGCCGAACACCGGGGAGCTGTTTTTT. The rearrangement uses TRBV11-2 and TRBJ2-2, with TRBD2 as a possible D gene (6 bases). This CDR3 contains 15 residues. Trimming removed 8 bases at V and 0 bases at J, with 13 bases between. The germline V gene has CDR1 SGHAT and CDR2 FQNNGV.

This CDR3 is CASSPTNPTGSEQYF. Here the CDR3 DNA reads TGCGCCAGCAGCCCGACTAACCCGACAGGGTCCGAGCAGTACTTC. The chain uses TRBV5-1 and TRBJ2-7; TRBD1 matches at 7 bases. CDR3 length equals 15 residues. V lost 4 bases, J lost 6 bases, and 13 bases stayed unmatched. CDR1 is SGHRS, CDR2 YFSETQ, per germline.

The chain has TRBV19 and TRBJ2-7, with 8 nucleotides matching TRBD1. J was trimmed by 2 bases and V by 6 bases; bases with no gene match: 6. Germline assignment: CDR1 LNHDA and CDR2 SQIVND (reference sequence). This CDR3 has 14 amino acids. The chain's CDR3 is CASRTDRGAYEQYF. In nucleotides, the CDR3 is TGTGCCAGTAGAACTGACAGGGGAGCCTACGAGCAGTACTTC. Full variable domain (missing parts from reference TRBV19 and TRBJ2-7): DGGITQSPKYLFRKEGQNVTLSCEQNLNHDAMYWYRQDPGQGLRLIYYSQIVNDFQKGDIAEGYSVSREKKESFPLTVTSAQKNPTAFYLCASRTDRGAYEQYFGPGTRLTVT.

The chain employs TRBV10-3 and TRBJ1-5, with D unclear. CDR1 is ENHRY and CDR2 is SYGVKD in the germline V gene. This CDR3 contains 14 residues. Trimming took off 2 bases at V and 5 bases at J, with 10 bases between the two ends. The CDR3 DNA reads TGTGCCATCAGTGAGGGGGAGTTATATCAGCCCCAGCATTTT. Translation gives CAISEGELYQPQHF.

V gene TRBV7-9 combines with J gene TRBJ1-4, with TRBD1 identical over 10 bases. CDR1 is SEHNR and CDR2 is FQNEAQ in the germline V gene (reference sequence). Trimming at V came to 5 bases and at J to 5 bases, leaving 8 bases not matched to a gene. There are 16 residues in the CDR3. The CDR3 region has the DNA TGTGCCAGCAGCCCAGAGCTGGGACAGGGGAATGAAAAACTGTTTTTT. This codes for CASSPELGQGNEKLFF.

This clone was seen just once. The genes are TRBV28 and TRBJ1-2; a weak D match, TRBD1 (5 bases). V lost 4 bases and J 2 bases, leaving 20 bases between the germline ends. CDR1 and CDR2 (germline): MDHEN, SYDVKM. This CDR3 is built from 17 residues. DNA for the CDR3: TGTGCCAGCAGTTCCCCGACTCCGGGGGAGAGGAACTATGGCTACACCTTC. It is translated as CASSSPTPGERNYGYTF.